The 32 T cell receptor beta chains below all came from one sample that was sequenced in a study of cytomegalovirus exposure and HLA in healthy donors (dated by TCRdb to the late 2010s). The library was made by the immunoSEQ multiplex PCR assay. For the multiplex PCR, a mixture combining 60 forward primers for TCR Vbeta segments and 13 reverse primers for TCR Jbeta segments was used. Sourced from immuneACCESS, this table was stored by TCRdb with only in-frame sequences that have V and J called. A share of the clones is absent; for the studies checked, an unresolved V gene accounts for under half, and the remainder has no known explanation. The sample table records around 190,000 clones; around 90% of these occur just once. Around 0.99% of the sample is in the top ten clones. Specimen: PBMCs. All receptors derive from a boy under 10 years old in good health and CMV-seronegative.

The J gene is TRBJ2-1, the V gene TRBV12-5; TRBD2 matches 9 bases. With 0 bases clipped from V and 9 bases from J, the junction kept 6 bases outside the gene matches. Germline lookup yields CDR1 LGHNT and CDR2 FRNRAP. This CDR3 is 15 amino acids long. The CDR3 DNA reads TGTGCTAGTGGTTTGGTGGCTAGCGGGATGGGTGAGCAGTTCTTC. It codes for CASGLVASGMGEQFF.

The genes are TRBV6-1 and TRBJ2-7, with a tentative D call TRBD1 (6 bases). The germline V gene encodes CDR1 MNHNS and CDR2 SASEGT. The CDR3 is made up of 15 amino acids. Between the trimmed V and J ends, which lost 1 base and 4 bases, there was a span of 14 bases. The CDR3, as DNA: TGTGCCAGCAGTGAAGGGGCAGGGGTCCTATACGAGCAGTACTTC. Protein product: CASSEGAGVLYEQYF.

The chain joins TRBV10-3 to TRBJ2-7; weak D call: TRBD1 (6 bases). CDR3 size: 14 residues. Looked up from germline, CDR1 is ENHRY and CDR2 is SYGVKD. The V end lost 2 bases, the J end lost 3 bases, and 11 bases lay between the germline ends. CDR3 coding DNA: TGTGCCATCAGTGAGACGGCAGGGGACTACGAGCAGTACTTC. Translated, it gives CAISETAGDYEQYF.

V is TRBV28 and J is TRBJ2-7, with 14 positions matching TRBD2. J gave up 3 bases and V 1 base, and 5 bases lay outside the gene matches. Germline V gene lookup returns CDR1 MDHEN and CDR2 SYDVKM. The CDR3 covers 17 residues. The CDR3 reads CASSLLGLAGVSYEQYF. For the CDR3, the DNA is TGTGCCAGCAGTTTATTGGGACTAGCGGGAGTTAGCTACGAGCAGTACTTC.

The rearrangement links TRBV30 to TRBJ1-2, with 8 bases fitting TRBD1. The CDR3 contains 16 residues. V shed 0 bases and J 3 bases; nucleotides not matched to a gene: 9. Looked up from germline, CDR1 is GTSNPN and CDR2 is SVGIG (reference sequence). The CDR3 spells CAWSVRTGPGYYGYTF. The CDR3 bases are TGTGCCTGGAGTGTACGGACAGGGCCCGGGTACTATGGCTACACCTTC.

The CDR3 spells CASSLGQGSYEQYF. CDR3 nucleotides: TGTGCCAGCAGCTTAGGACAGGGGTCATACGAGCAGTACTTC. The V call is TRBV5-6, the J call TRBJ2-7; 9 nucleotides align to TRBD1. Unmatched junction bases numbered 4, after V lost 2 bases and J lost 4 bases. Germline V gene lookup returns CDR1 SGHDT and CDR2 YYEEEE. The CDR3 contains 14 residues.

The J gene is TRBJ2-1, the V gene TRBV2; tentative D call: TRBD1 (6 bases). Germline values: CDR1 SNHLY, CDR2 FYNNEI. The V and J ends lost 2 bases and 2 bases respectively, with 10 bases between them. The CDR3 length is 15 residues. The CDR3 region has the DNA TGTGCCAGCAGTGAAAGTGGGGGCCCCTACAATGAGCAGTTCTTC. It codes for CASSESGGPYNEQFF.

As DNA, the CDR3 is TGTGCCAGCAGCTTAATGGAGCGGGGTGACACTGAAGCTTTCTTT. Its protein is CASSLMERGDTEAFF. The chain couples TRBV7-3 to TRBJ1-1, with D unresolved. Trimming left V 1 base short and J 3 bases short, with 12 bases between. The CDR3 contains 15 residues. Per germline, CDR1 SGHTA and CDR2 FQGTGA.

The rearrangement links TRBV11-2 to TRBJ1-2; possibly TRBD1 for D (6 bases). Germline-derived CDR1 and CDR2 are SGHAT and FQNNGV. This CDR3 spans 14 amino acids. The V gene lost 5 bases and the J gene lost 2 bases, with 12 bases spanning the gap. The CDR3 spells CASSVRGGNYGYTF. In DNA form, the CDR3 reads TGTGCCAGCAGCGTCCGGGGGGGCAACTATGGCTACACCTTC. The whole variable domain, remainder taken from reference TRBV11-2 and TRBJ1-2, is EAGVAQSPRYKIIEKRQSVAFWCNPISGHATLYWYQQILGQGPKLLIQFQNNGVVDDSQLPKDRFSAERLKGVDSTLKIQPAKLEDSAVYLCASSVRGGNYGYTFGSGTRLTVV.

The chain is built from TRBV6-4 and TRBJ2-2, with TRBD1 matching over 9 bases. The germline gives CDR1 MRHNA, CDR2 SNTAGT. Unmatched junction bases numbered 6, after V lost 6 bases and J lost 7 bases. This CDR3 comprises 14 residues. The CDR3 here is CASSRTGEDGELFF. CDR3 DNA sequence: TGTGCCAGCAGCAGGACAGGGGAAGACGGGGAGCTGTTTTTT.

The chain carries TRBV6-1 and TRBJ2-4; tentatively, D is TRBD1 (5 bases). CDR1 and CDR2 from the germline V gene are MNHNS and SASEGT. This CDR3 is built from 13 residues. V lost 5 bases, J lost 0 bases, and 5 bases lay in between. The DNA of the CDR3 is TGTGCCAGCAGTACAGGAGCCAAAAACATTCAGTACTTC. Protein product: CASSTGAKNIQYF.

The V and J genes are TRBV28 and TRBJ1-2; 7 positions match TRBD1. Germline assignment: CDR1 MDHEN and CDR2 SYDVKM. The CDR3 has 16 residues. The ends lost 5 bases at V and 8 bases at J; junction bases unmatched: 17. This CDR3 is CASSPAAGQTFLGYTF. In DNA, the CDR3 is TGTGCCAGCAGTCCGGCCGCGGGACAGACCTTTCTAGGCTACACCTTC.

The CDR3: CASSLAGTSGSRETQYF. In DNA, the CDR3 is TGCGCCAGCAGCTTGGCCGGGACTAGCGGGAGCAGGGAGACCCAGTACTTC. The chain has TRBV5-1 and TRBJ2-5; TRBD2 aligns across 14 bases. The ends lost 0 bases at V and 5 bases at J; junction bases unmatched: 6. The germline CDR1 and CDR2 sequences are SGHRS and YFSETQ. This CDR3 comprises 17 residues. Drawing the rest from reference TRBV5-1 and TRBJ2-5, the complete variable domain is KAGVTQTPRYLIKTRGQQVTLSCSPISGHRSVSWYQQTPGQGLQFLFEYFSETQRNKGNFPGRFSGRQFSNSRSEMNVSTLELGDSALYLCASSLAGTSGSRETQYFGPGTRLLVL.

The chain's CDR3 is CASSLQGIYNSPLHF. Written as DNA, the CDR3 is TGTGCCAGCAGCTTACAGGGAATTTATAATTCACCCCTCCACTTT. The chain is built from TRBV7-2 and TRBJ1-6; D possibly corresponds to TRBD1 (5 bases). The germline gives CDR1 SGHTA, CDR2 FQGNSA. Trimming took 2 bases from V and 4 from J, leaving 9 bases between them. The CDR3 totals 15 residues.

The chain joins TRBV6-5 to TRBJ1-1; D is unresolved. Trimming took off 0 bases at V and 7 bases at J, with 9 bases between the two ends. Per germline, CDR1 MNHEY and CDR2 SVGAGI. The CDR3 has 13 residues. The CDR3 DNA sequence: TGTGCCAGCAGTTACTCTCCGAGAGATGAAGCTTTCTTT. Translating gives CASSYSPRDEAFF.

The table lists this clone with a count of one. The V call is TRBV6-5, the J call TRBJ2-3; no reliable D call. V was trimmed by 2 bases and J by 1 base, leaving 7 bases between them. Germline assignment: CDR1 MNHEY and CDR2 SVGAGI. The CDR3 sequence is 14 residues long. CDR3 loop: CASSYGTGTDTQYF. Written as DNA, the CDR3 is TGTGCCAGCAGTTACGGAACAGGCACAGATACGCAGTATTTT.

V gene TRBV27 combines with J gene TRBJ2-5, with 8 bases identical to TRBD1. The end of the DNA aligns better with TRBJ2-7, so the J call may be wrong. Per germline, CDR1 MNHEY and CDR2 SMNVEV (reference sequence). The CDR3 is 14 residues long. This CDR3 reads CASSSDRAPYEQYF. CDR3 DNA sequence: TGTGCCAGCAGCTCGGACAGGGCCCCCTACGAGCAGTACTTC.

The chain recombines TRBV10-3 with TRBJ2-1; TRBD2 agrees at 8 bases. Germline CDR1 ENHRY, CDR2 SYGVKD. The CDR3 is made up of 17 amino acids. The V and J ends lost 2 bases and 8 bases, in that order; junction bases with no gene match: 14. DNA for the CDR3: TGTGCCATCAGTGAGGGAGTAACTAGCGGTTTACCCCATGAGCAGTTCTTC. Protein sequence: CAISEGVTSGLPHEQFF.

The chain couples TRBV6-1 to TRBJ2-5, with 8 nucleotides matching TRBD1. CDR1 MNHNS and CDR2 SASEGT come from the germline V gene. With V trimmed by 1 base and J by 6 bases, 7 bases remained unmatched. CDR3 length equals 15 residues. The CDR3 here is CASSEEGTGGKTQYF. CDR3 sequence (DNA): TGTGCCAGCAGTGAAGAGGGAACAGGGGGGAAGACCCAGTACTTC.

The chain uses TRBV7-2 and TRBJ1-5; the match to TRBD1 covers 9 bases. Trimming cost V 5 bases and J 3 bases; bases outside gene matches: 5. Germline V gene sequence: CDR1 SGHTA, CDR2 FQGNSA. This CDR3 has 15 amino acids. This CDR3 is CASSPGTGPNQPQHF. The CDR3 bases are TGTGCCAGCAGCCCCGGGACAGGGCCCAATCAGCCCCAGCATTTT.

CDR3 sequence: CASSSPTGPYEQYF. The CDR3 region has the DNA TGTGCCAGCAGCAGCCCTACAGGACCCTACGAGCAGTACTTC. This chain joins TRBV7-9 and TRBJ2-7, with a tentative D call TRBD1 (5 bases). The CDR3 is 14 amino acids. The germline CDR1 and CDR2 sequences are SEHNR and FQNEAQ (reference sequence). V was cut by 5 bases and J by 2 bases, with 13 bases left in between.

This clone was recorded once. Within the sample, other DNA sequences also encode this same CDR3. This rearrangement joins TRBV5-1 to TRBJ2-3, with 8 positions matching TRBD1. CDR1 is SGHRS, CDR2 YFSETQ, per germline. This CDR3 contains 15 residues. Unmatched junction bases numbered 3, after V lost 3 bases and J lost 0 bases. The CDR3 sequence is CASSSTGGSTDTQYF. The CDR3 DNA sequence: TGCGCCAGCAGCTCTACAGGGGGGAGCACAGATACGCAGTATTTT.

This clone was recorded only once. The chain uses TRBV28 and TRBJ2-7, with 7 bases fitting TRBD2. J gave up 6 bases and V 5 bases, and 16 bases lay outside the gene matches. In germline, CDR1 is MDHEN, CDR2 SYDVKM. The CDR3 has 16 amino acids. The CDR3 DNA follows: TGTGCCAGCAGTCTCCTAGCGGCCGCCTTGGGACGCGAGCAGTACTTC. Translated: CASSLLAAALGREQYF.

CDR3 nucleotide sequence: TGTGCCAGCAGCTTATGGAGGGGGGGACCTATGAACACTGAAGCTTTCTTT. Translated: CASSLWRGGPMNTEAFF. The genes are TRBV7-9 and TRBJ1-1; tentative D call: TRBD1 (6 bases). Trimming shortened V by 2 bases and J by 0 bases, and 16 bases separated the two germline ends. The CDR3 spans 17 residues. Germline CDR1 SEHNR, CDR2 FQNEAQ (reference sequence).

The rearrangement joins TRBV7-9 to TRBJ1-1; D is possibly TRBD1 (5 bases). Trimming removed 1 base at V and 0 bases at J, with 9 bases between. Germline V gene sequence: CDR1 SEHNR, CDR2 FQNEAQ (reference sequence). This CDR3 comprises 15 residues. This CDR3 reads CASSLGQPMNTEAFF. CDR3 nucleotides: TGTGCCAGCAGCTTAGGACAGCCGATGAACACTGAAGCTTTCTTT. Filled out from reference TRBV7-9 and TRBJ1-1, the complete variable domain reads DTGVSQNPRHKITKRGQNVTFRCDPISEHNRLYWYRQTLGQGPEFLTYFQNEAQLEKSRLLSDRFSAERPKGSFSTLEIQRTEQGDSAMYLCASSLGQPMNTEAFFGQGTRLTVV.

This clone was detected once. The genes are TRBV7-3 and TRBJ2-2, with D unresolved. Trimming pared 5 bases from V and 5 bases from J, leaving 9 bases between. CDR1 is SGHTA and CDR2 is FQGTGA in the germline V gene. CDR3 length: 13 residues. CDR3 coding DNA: TGTGCCAGCAGCGCTGCCGGGACCGGGGAGCTGTTTTTT. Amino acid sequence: CASSAAGTGELFF.

CDR3 loop: CASRPQAGTGGEAFF. DNA of the CDR3: TGTGCCAGCAGACCCCAAGCCGGGACAGGGGGAGAAGCTTTCTTT. The chain is built from TRBV6-1 and TRBJ1-1; 11 nucleotides align to TRBD1. V was pared by 6 bases and J by 8 bases, with 11 bases of the junction left unmatched. The CDR3 contains 15 residues. CDR1 MNHNS and CDR2 SASEGT come from the germline V gene.

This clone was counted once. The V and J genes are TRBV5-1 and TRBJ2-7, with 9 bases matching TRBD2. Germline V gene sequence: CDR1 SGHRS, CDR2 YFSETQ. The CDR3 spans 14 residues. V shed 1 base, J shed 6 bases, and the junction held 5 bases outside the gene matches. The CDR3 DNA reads TGCGCCAGCAGCTTGACTAGCGGGTCCGGCGAGCAGTACTTC. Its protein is CASSLTSGSGEQYF.

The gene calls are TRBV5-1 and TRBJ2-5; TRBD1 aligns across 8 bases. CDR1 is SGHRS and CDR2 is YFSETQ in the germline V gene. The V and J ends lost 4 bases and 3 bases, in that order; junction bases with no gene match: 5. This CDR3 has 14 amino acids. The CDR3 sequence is CASSATTGEETQYF. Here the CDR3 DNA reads TGCGCCAGCAGCGCCACGACAGGGGAAGAGACCCAGTACTTC.

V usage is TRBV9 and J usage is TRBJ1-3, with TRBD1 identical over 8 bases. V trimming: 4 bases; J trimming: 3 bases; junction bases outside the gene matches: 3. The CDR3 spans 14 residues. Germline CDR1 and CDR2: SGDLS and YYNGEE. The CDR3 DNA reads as TGTGCCAGCAGCAGCGGACAGGGTGGAAACACCATATATTTT. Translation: CASSSGQGGNTIYF.

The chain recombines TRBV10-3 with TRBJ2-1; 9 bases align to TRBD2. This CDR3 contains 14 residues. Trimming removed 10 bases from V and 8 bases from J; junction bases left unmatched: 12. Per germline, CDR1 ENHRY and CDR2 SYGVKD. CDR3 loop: CANPWRGGQHEQFF. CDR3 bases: TGTGCCAACCCATGGCGGGGGGGCCAGCATGAGCAGTTCTTC.

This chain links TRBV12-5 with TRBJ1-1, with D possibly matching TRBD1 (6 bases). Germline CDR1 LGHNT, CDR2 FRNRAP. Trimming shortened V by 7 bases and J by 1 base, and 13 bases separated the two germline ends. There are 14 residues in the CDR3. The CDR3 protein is CASEQGQGNTEAFF. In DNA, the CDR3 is TGTGCTAGTGAGCAGGGGCAGGGGAACACTGAAGCTTTCTTT. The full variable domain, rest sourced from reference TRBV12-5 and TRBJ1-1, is DARVTQTPRHKVTEMGQEVTMRCQPILGHNTVFWYRQTMMQGLELLAYFRNRAPLDDSGMPKDRFSAEMPDATLATLKIQPSEPRDSAVYFCASEQGQGNTEAFFGQGTRLTVV.